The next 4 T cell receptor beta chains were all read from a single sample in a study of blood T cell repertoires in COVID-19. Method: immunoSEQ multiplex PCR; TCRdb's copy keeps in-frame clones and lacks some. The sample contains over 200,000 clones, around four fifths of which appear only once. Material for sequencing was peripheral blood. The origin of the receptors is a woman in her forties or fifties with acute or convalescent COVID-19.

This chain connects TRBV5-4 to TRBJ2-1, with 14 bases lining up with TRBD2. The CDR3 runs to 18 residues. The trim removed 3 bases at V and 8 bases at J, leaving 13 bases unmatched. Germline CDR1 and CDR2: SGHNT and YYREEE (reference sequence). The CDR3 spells CASSWGLAGVKGVDEQFF. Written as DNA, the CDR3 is TGTGCCAGCAGCTGGGGACTAGCGGGAGTGAAAGGTGTGGATGAGCAGTTCTTC.

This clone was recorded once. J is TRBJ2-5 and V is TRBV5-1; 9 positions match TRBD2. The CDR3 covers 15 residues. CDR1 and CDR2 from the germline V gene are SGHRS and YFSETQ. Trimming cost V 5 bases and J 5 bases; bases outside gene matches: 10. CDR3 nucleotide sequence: TGCGCCAGCAGTTATAGCGGGAGTGGGGCCGAGACCCAGTACTTC. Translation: CASSYSGSGAETQYF.

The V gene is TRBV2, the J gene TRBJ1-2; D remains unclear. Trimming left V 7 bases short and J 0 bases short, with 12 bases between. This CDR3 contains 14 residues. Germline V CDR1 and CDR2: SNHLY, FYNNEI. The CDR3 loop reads CASKAGKANYGYTF. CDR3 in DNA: TGTGCCAGCAAGGCCGGGAAAGCTAACTATGGCTACACCTTC. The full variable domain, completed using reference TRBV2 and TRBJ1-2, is EPEVTQTPSHQVTQMGQEVILRCVPISNHLYFYWYRQILGQKVEFLVSFYNNEISEKSEIFDDQFSVERPDGSNFTLKIRSTKLEDSAMYFCASKAGKANYGYTFGSGTRLTVV.

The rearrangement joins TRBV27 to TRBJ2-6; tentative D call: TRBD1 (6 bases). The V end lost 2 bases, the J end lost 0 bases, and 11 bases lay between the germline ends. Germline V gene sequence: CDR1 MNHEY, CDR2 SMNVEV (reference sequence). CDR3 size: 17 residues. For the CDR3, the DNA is TGTGCCAGCAGTTTAGGACAGCACTCCTCTGGGGCCAACGTCCTGACTTTC. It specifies CASSLGQHSSGANVLTF.